The TCR beta chain under discussion was sequenced for a study of beta chain features in type 1 diabetes. The investigators reverse transcribed all of the isolated RNA, so they sequenced expressed TCRB transcripts. Clones were read by immunoSEQ multiplex PCR, and TCRdb kept only the in-frame ones, dropping some. The table records 970,000 or so clones, about a sixth of them present only once. This clone was observed a handful of times. This clonotype was obtained from a woman younger than 30 in good health. Sample: naive CD4+ T cells from blood.

The CDR3 region is CASSLLECQPQHF. CDR3 in DNA: TGTGCCAGCAGCTTACTGGAGTGTCAGCCCCAGCATTTT. This chain connects TRBV11-2 to TRBJ1-5; no clear D. Trimming pared 2 bases from V and 6 bases from J, leaving 8 bases between. Germline V gene sequence: CDR1 SGHAT, CDR2 FQNNGV. This CDR3 contains 13 residues.